This TCR beta chain was found in a study of blood T cell repertoires in COVID-19. Study-level background: Both acute and convalescent COVID-19 samples were obtained from the United States, Italy and Spain. T cells, B-cell-depleted T cells, or PBMCs provided the cDNA or gDNA that served as material.

Patients in Seattle were enrolled during active infection, then followed longitudinally. This clone was detected once. V lost 1 base, J lost 0 bases, and 1 base stayed unmatched. The CDR3 has 15 amino acids. CDR1 and CDR2 (germline): SGHDT, YYEEEE. Per the original methods: Scientists estimated how many nucleated cells there were by amplifying reference gene primers. Sequencing was performed with immunoSEQ multiplex PCR; in TCRdb, only in-frame clones are kept and a portion is missing. Clone size and V and J calls were adopted from that table, with D and trimming inferred from the DNA. The table lists around 460,000 clones, approximately 90% of them singletons.

Material: peripheral blood. The receptor was derived from a man between 18 and 35 years old with COVID-19, enrolled during active disease. The chain joins TRBV5-6 to TRBJ1-3, with 7 bases identical to TRBD1. The DNA of the CDR3 is TGTGCCAGCAGCTTGTCAGGGGGCTCTGGAAACACCATATATTTT. It codes for CASSLSGGSGNTIYF.